The 26 T cell receptor beta chains below all came from one sample that was sequenced in a study of blood T cell repertoires in COVID-19. Measured with immunoSEQ multiplex PCR; TCRdb has only the in-frame clones, and not every one. The data hold around 76,000 clones, with about 85% observed a single time. The sample was peripheral blood. These receptor sequences come from a man older than 75 with acute or convalescent COVID-19.

The J gene is TRBJ2-1, the V gene TRBV19; 7 nucleotides line up with TRBD2. The CDR3 has 14 residues. The V and J ends lost 7 bases and 6 bases, in that order; junction bases with no gene match: 9. Germline lookup yields CDR1 LNHDA and CDR2 SQIVND (reference sequence). The CDR3 is CASNGLGARNEQFF. CDR3 in DNA: TGTGCCAGTAATGGACTAGGAGCGCGCAATGAGCAGTTCTTC.

The chain carries TRBV29-1 and TRBJ1-1; no definite D call. Germline CDR1 and CDR2: SQVTM and ANQGSEA. The CDR3 consists of 14 residues. The ends were cut back, 8 bases at V and 1 base at J, with 17 bases in the middle. The CDR3 is CSTEKDGKNTEAFF. The CDR3, as DNA: TGCAGCACCGAAAAGGACGGGAAGAACACTGAAGCTTTCTTT.

This chain's CDR3 is CASSQDGDRGVGTQYF. The CDR3 DNA reads TGTGCCAGCAGCCAAGATGGTGACAGGGGAGTCGGGACCCAGTACTTC. This chain connects TRBV14 to TRBJ2-5; 8 bases agree with TRBD1. The CDR3 consists of 16 residues. V dropped 0 bases and J dropped 7; count of bases not matched to a gene: 10. The V gene's germline CDR1 is SGHDN and CDR2 FVKESK.

The chain couples TRBV7-9 to TRBJ1-4; 9 positions match TRBD1. The germline gives CDR1 SEHNR, CDR2 FQNEAQ (reference sequence). The CDR3 has 14 amino acids. V lost 6 bases, J lost 7 bases, and 6 bases stayed unmatched. The DNA of the CDR3 is TGTGCCAGCAGGGACAGGGGCGCGGTTGAAAAACTGTTTTTT. It yields the protein CASRDRGAVEKLFF.

The V call is TRBV19, the J call TRBJ2-7; the match to TRBD2 covers 8 bases. The germline gives CDR1 LNHDA, CDR2 SQIVND (reference sequence). After removal of 3 bases from V and 1 base from J, the junction contained 11 bases not matched to a gene. The CDR3 runs to 17 residues. The CDR3, as DNA: TGTGCCAGTAGTATTGGTGGTAGCGGGGACATTTCCTACGAGCAGTACTTC. Its protein is CASSIGGSGDISYEQYF.

V and J are TRBV19 and TRBJ1-4; D unresolved. CDR3 length equals 15 residues. V was cut by 3 bases and J by 3 bases, with 11 bases left in between. The germline V gene has CDR1 LNHDA and CDR2 SQIVND (reference sequence). The CDR3 sequence: CASSILGRPNEKLFF. The CDR3 nucleotides read TGTGCCAGTAGTATCTTGGGCAGACCTAATGAAAAACTGTTTTTT.

This sequence joins TRBV19 and TRBJ2-7, with TRBD2 identical over 8 bases. Germline V gene sequence: CDR1 LNHDA, CDR2 SQIVND (reference sequence). CDR3 length equals 14 residues. With 6 bases clipped from V and 3 bases from J, the junction kept 7 bases outside the gene matches. The CDR3 sequence is CASSAGGGFYEQYF. Written as DNA, the CDR3 is TGTGCCAGTAGCGCCGGGGGGGGTTTCTACGAGCAGTACTTC.

This chain uses TRBV7-6 with TRBJ2-3; 9 nucleotides match TRBD1. From germline, CDR1 is SGHVS and CDR2 FNYEAQ. Trimming removed 4 bases from V and 1 base from J; junction bases left unmatched: 3. The CDR3 consists of 15 residues. The CDR3 coding sequence is TGTGCCAGCAGCTCTAACAGGGGGCGCACAGATACGCAGTATTTT. It translates to CASSSNRGRTDTQYF.

This rearrangement joins TRBV9 to TRBJ2-1, with 9 bases identical to TRBD2. Germline V gene data show CDR1 as SGDLS and CDR2 as YYNGEE. The CDR3 spans 17 residues. V lost 1 base and J lost 0; bases outside the gene matches: 5. The CDR3 region is CASSVSSGRSSYNEQFF. As DNA, the CDR3 is TGTGCCAGCAGCGTATCAAGCGGGAGGAGCTCCTACAATGAGCAGTTCTTC.

V usage is TRBV28 and J usage is TRBJ1-1, with D possibly matching TRBD1 (6 bases). The CDR3 length is 15 residues. CDR1 and CDR2 (germline): MDHEN, SYDVKM. The ends were cut back, 1 base at V and 1 base at J, with 10 bases in the middle. CDR3 in DNA: TGTGCCAGCAGTTTATTACAGGGCGAGAACACTGAAGCTTTCTTT. The encoded protein is CASSLLQGENTEAFF.

The J gene is TRBJ1-3, the V gene TRBV18; D may be TRBD1 (6 bases). The CDR3 contains 16 residues. Trimming took 3 bases from V and 0 from J, leaving 12 bases between them. CDR1 and CDR2 from the germline V gene are KGHSH and LQKENI. CDR3 sequence: CASSPMTGPSGNTIYF. CDR3 DNA sequence: TGTGCCAGCTCACCCATGACAGGACCCTCTGGAAACACCATATATTTT.

J is TRBJ1-1 and V is TRBV3-1 (or the pseudogene TRBV3-2), with 9 bases lining up with TRBD1. The V segment lost 5 bases and the J segment 5 bases; nucleotides outside the gene matches: 6. Per germline, CDR1 LGHDT and CDR2 YNNKEL (reference sequence). The CDR3 is made up of 14 amino acids. CDR3 protein: CASSSQGAGTEAFF. CDR3 DNA sequence: TGTGCCAGCAGCTCACAGGGGGCCGGTACTGAAGCTTTCTTT.

This clone has just one count. The chain has TRBV7-2 and TRBJ1-6; the D is unclear. The germline V gene has CDR1 SGHTA and CDR2 FQGNSA. The V gene lost 5 bases and the J gene lost 9 bases, with 17 bases spanning the gap. The CDR3 is 15 residues long. CDR3 sequence (DNA): TGTGCCAGCAGCCCTCCCGGGTCGGTGATTTCACCCCTCCACTTT. Encoded protein: CASSPPGSVISPLHF.

The gene calls are TRBV9 and TRBJ1-4, with D unclear. Germline values: CDR1 SGDLS, CDR2 YYNGEE. Trimming pared 4 bases from V and 0 bases from J, leaving 13 bases between. The CDR3 consists of 16 residues. The CDR3 sequence is CASSPFITSTNEKLFF. CDR3 sequence (DNA): TGTGCCAGCAGCCCCTTCATCACATCAACTAATGAAAAACTGTTTTTT.

V usage is TRBV10-3 and J usage is TRBJ1-2; the match to TRBD1 covers 10 bases. Germline trimming cut 7 bases from V and 5 bases from J; bases unmatched to any gene: 16. Germline lookup yields CDR1 ENHRY and CDR2 SYGVKD. This CDR3 spans 17 amino acids. The CDR3 DNA sequence: TGTGCCATCAAGGGGGGGACAGGGGCGCTCCTAGGGTATGGCTACACCTTC. It is translated as CAIKGGTGALLGYGYTF.

J is TRBJ2-5 and V is TRBV11-2; D not certain. There are 17 residues in the CDR3. Looked up from germline, CDR1 is SGHAT and CDR2 is FQNNGV. V was shortened by 4 bases and J by 0 bases, with 18 bases between the two germline ends. This chain's CDR3 is CASSSMSARGDQETQYF. The CDR3 DNA is TGTGCCAGCAGCTCAATGTCGGCTAGAGGAGACCAAGAGACCCAGTACTTC. Full variable domain (remainder filled in from reference TRBV11-2 and TRBJ2-5): EAGVAQSPRYKIIEKRQSVAFWCNPISGHATLYWYQQILGQGPKLLIQFQNNGVVDDSQLPKDRFSAERLKGVDSTLKIQPAKLEDSAVYLCASSSMSARGDQETQYFGPGTRLLVL.

The chain joins TRBV28 to TRBJ2-5; D unclear. V was pared by 3 bases and J by 14 bases, with 13 bases between. This CDR3 comprises 11 residues. Looked up from germline, CDR1 is MDHEN and CDR2 is SYDVKM. The CDR3 coding sequence is TGTGCCAGCAGTTTCCCGGGTCCCCCTTACTTC. Protein sequence: CASSFPGPPYF.

V usage is TRBV7-2 and J usage is TRBJ1-6, with 8 bases lining up with TRBD1. In germline, CDR1 is SGHTA, CDR2 FQGNSA. This CDR3 is 16 amino acids long. The trim removed 4 bases at V and 6 bases at J, leaving 8 bases unmatched. As DNA, the CDR3 is TGTGCCAGCAGCTCATGGACAGGGCCCCTTAATTCACCCCTCCACTTT. It yields the protein CASSSWTGPLNSPLHF.

The rearrangement links TRBV21-1 to TRBJ2-7; TRBD2, the D gene given by the table, was not confirmed from the DNA. TRBV21-1 corresponds to a pseudogene. The CDR3 consists of 13 residues. The CDR3 loop is CASSKGPLALQYF. CDR3 bases: TGTGCCAGCAGCAAAGGACCGCTAGCTTTGCAGTACTTC.

V gene TRBV30 combines with J gene TRBJ2-3; D is unclear. Germline lookup yields CDR1 GTSNPN and CDR2 SVGIG (reference sequence). Trimming took 0 bases from V and 9 from J, leaving 13 bases between them. There are 13 residues in the CDR3. The CDR3 here is CAWSVEASATQYF. CDR3 DNA sequence: TGTGCCTGGAGTGTAGAGGCCTCTGCCACGCAGTATTTT.

The chain combines TRBV28 with TRBJ2-3; perhaps TRBD2 as D (6 bases). Trimming pared 4 bases from V and 0 bases from J, leaving 20 bases between. Germline-derived CDR1 and CDR2 are MDHEN and SYDVKM. CDR3 size: 18 residues. The CDR3, as DNA: TGTGCCAGCAGTTCCCTCTTCCCCGGGCGGGGTAGCACAGATACGCAGTATTTT. This translates into CASSSLFPGRGSTDTQYF.

This chain joins TRBV4-3 and TRBJ1-4; 10 bases are shared with TRBD1. The V gene's germline CDR1 is LGHNA and CDR2 YSLEER. CDR3 length equals 17 residues. The V gene end was trimmed by 0 bases and the J gene end by 7 bases; junction bases not matched to a gene: 8. The CDR3 DNA follows: TGCGCCAGCAGCCAAGAGACTGGGACAGGGGTTAGTGAAAAACTGTTTTTT. Encoded protein: CASSQETGTGVSEKLFF.

The chain links TRBV19 to TRBJ1-3; D not resolved. Germline V gene data show CDR1 as LNHDA and CDR2 as SQIVND (reference sequence). The CDR3 has 14 amino acids. V was shortened by 9 bases and J by 0 bases, with 12 bases between the two germline ends. Here the CDR3 reads CASLKQSSGNTIYF. Here the CDR3 DNA reads TGTGCCAGCCTTAAACAGAGCTCTGGAAACACCATATATTTT.

This rearrangement joins TRBV28 to TRBJ2-7; TRBD2 matches at 8 bases. Germline assignment: CDR1 MDHEN and CDR2 SYDVKM. The J segment lost 5 bases and the V segment lost 8 bases, leaving 8 bases of the junction unmatched. The length of the CDR3 is 13 residues. The DNA of the CDR3 is TGTGCCAGCCGCATAAGAGCGGGAGACGAGCAGTACTTC. It translates to CASRIRAGDEQYF.

This chain connects TRBV28 to TRBJ2-1, with 8 bases identical to TRBD2. J gave up 7 bases and V 7 bases, and 9 bases lay outside the gene matches. CDR1 MDHEN and CDR2 SYDVKM come from the germline V gene. This CDR3 has 14 amino acids. The CDR3 sequence: CASKDGGARNEQFF. In nucleotides, the CDR3 is TGTGCCAGCAAAGACGGGGGGGCTCGAAATGAGCAGTTCTTC.

This clone appeared a few times. The gene calls are TRBV27 and TRBJ1-6; D is possibly TRBD1 (5 bases). The V gene lost 0 bases and the J gene lost 9 bases, with 15 bases spanning the gap. This CDR3 has 16 amino acids. The V gene's germline CDR1 is MNHEY and CDR2 SMNVEV (reference sequence). The chain's CDR3 is CASSLSGGPGGSPLHF. The CDR3 DNA reads TGTGCCAGCAGTTTATCCGGGGGACCCGGGGGTTCACCCCTCCACTTT.